This T cell receptor (beta chain) derives from a study of beta chain features in type 1 diabetes. Regarding the study as a whole: Cells with high TCR expression could be over-represented by cDNA sequencing.

The CDR3 contains 12 residues. Germline V gives CDR1 MNHEY, CDR2 SMNVEV (reference sequence). V shed 3 bases and J 10 bases; nucleotides not matched to a gene: 3. Reverse transcribing all isolated RNA meant expressed TCRB transcripts were sequenced. Using immunoSEQ multiplex PCR, the repertoire was profiled, and TCRdb retains in-frame clones only, with some absent. This table holds about 370,000 clones, over 12% found once. In regard to this clone: Its antigen is not identified.

The clonotype comes from a young woman in good health. The V gene is TRBV27, the J gene TRBJ1-1, with 9 positions matching TRBD1. Sequencing was done on a sample of naive CD4+ T cells from blood. The CDR3 nucleotides read TGTGCCAGCAGTTTCGGGACAGGGAGAGCTTTCTTT. Encoded protein: CASSFGTGRAFF.